This TCR beta chain is from a study of cytomegalovirus exposure and HLA in healthy donors (dated by TCRdb to 2015 to 2018). In the study overall: According to an earlier analysis of 450 to 650 of the donors, 150 million to 200 million T cells yielded some 120 million unique TCR beta sequences and about 280 Gb of sequence data. The aim of the study was to test whether cataloging public T cell receptors could identify signatures of past pathogen exposure. In a later genetic analysis, genome-wide SNP genotypes for 398 of the 666 donors were used, and that subset was treated as a discovery cohort. About five DR-DQ haplotypes were treated as single units for association and clustering because of strong linkage in the cohort. Class I and class II HLA loci were covered by the typing at four-digit resolution. Of the 300 to 500 genotyped donors, approximately 81% were placed in the genetic ancestry cluster associated with self-reported Caucasian donors. The study used immunosequencing to profile the T cell repertoires of under 700 subjects and linked those repertoires to cytomegalovirus serostatus. Besides the first cohort of approximately 710 subjects, a separate validation cohort made up of roughly 120 different subjects was used. Alongside the repertoire data, information on donor age, sex, ethnicity and CMV serostatus was compiled. To predict cytomegalovirus infection status, the study combined high-throughput TCR immunosequencing, statistical association of individual TCRs with disease status, and machine learning. Among over 350 genotyped donors of the cohort, an average of about 240,000 unique TCR beta nucleotide sequences were sequenced per donor, roughly 20% of them non-productive. In an earlier analysis of more than 550 of the donors, high-throughput TCR beta sequencing was used to judge whether each TCR beta V gene segment behaved as functional or pseudogenic. Typing coverage differed by locus: A, B, C, DRB1 and DQB1 were typed in about 629-640 donors, DQA1 in about 500, DPA1 in some 610, and DPB1 in just under 490. About 330 gigabases of sequencing data and tens of millions of unique TCR sequences made up an early release that covered approximately 650 HLA-typed donors. Every repertoire in the discovery cohort had been generated on one and the same sequencing platform. In the later analysis, no new phenotypic data were used to find candidate immune exposures; instead, reliance was placed on TCR beta sequences and their occurrence across donors. A later analysis re-analyzed previously published TCR beta repertoires from roughly 630 donors and added high-resolution HLA genotyping to study TCR occurrence patterns. Points the paper makes about the study in general: It was suggested by the authors that the approach could potentially be generalized to other disease states and immunological phenotypes. Across donors, most TCR sequences were observed very rarely, whereas some public TCRs were present in many individuals. Cytomegalovirus status was reported to be diagnosed by the classifier with high specificity and sensitivity in both the original and validation cohorts. In a later analysis, several top co-occurrence clusters were reported to appear linked to parvovirus B19, influenza, CMV and Epstein-Barr virus. In a later analysis, the rate of TCR association differed among HLA loci, with DRB1 alleles having the most associated TCRs and HLA-C alleles having the fewest. A further reported finding was that TCR beta sequences accurately predicted the HLA-A and HLA-B alleles for most subjects in the first cohort. Specific HLA alleles were associated with 15,000 to 20,000 TCR beta sequences at a false discovery rate of 0.05 in a later analysis. According to a later genetic analysis, donors in an Asian-associated ancestry cluster had fewer N-insertions in productive TCRs than the approximately 690-donor mean. A later genetic analysis associated a missense DCLRE1C variant with V-gene and J-gene trimming of TCR beta chains, and an independent cohort replicated the association. Correlated functional status among segregating V segments might reflect linkage disequilibrium, but an unknown experimental factor could not be ruled out. Broadly in line with IMGT annotations, most TCR beta V segments showed up in productive rearrangements about 87% or about 30% of the time in an earlier analysis of 587 of the donors. In a later analysis, most CMV-associated TCR beta chains were found to appear HLA-restricted, with HLA associations seemingly driven largely by CMV exposure. Assigning TCR associations to individual alleles was difficult when HLA alleles, especially DR and DQ, strongly co-occurred. HLA typing was unavailable for some donors at each locus, so association tests used only the typed subset. In vitro tests confirmed that three of the cytomegalovirus-associated TCR beta chains recognize cytomegalovirus antigens. For the cohort, immune exposure information was limited to CMV serostatus. The cohort was sequenced for TCR beta chains only, and without alpha or paired-chain data the features that could be detected were limited. Some IMGT-functional V segments, including TRBV6-2 and TRBV6-3, could not be distinguished by the 87-base-pair reads and were therefore excluded. A later analysis found that HLA-associated TCR beta chains were more clonally expanded and had lower generation probabilities than equally common non-associated chains. Roughly uniform sequencing depth across donors was assumed in presence/absence analyses, although this assumption may not hold. A group of highly shared sequence variants was considered likely to be a technical artifact of the sequencing pipeline. The earlier analysis of about 600 of the donors excluded approximately 15 rarely observed V segments, including chromosome 9 orphons, because counts were too low. A total of 150 or so TCR beta chains were listed by the study as associated with cytomegalovirus.

The CDR3 has 17 amino acids, counting the end cysteine and phenylalanine. Just the 51-base CDR3 DNA is kept, in frame starting at base 1. The cohort consisted of 600 or so healthy bone marrow donors. Cohort members were all nominally healthy when sampled, although unrecorded immune exposures were likely present. The donor tested CMV seropositive, placing the donor among the 290 or so seropositive members of the cohort. A peripheral blood sample was collected from each donor, and TCR beta sequencing was performed on peripheral blood mononuclear cells. The Qiagen DNeasy Blood Extraction Kit was used to extract genomic DNA from the blood cell samples. The library was generated by the immunoSEQ multiplex PCR assay. For the multiplex PCR, a mixture combining 60 forward primers for TCR Vbeta segments and 13 reverse primers for TCR Jbeta segments was used. Amplification of the CDR3 region of rearranged TCR beta genes was performed with a multiplex PCR assay on genomic DNA. The amplified TCR beta libraries were sequenced on the Illumina HiSeq System as 87-base-pair reads. Regarding the original processing steps: A later analysis tallied tens of millions of unique TCR beta chains across the 666 repertoires, and around 10 million of those chains were shared by two or more donors. Raw reads were error-corrected and collapsed into unique sequences by a nearest-neighbor algorithm in which closely related sequences were merged to remove PCR and sequencing errors. CDR3 sequences were aligned to IMGT reference sequences to assign V, D and J gene segments. For a sequence to be retained, a match of at least six nucleotides to both a V gene segment and a J gene segment was required. Rearrangements were called productive when the CDR3 lacked stop codons and stayed in frame with V and J; all others were non-productive. Following IMGT convention, CDR3 was defined as the stretch from the second conserved V-encoded cysteine to the conserved J-encoded phenylalanine. The earlier analysis of 550 to 650 of the donors excluded any sequence lacking an unambiguous match to a single V gene segment. An earlier analysis of several hundred of the donors called V segments functional above 56.7% productive rearrangements and segregating when the between-donor standard deviation exceeded 5%. A statistical classification framework was built to diagnose cytomegalovirus status from the catalog of TCR beta chain sequences. V and J gene assignment, in a later analysis, came from comparing TCR nucleotide sequences with IMGT/GENE-DB human TR gene sequences. The TCRdist pipeline was used in a later analysis to assign CDR3 sequences and most-parsimonious VDJ recombination scenarios. In a later analysis, each TCR beta chain was defined by its CDR3 amino acid sequence together with its V-gene family, and reads without a unique V-gene family were excluded. To address suspected cross-contamination and a sequencing artifact, a later analysis removed around 590 highly shared, low-generation-probability nucleotide sequences. A later analysis calculated a clonal expansion index for each public chain from normalized within-repertoire ranks of inferred template counts. In a later analysis, generation probabilities were computed using a VDJ recombination model fitted to out-of-frame rearrangements, and the results were checked against IGoR. A later analysis scored TCR-TCR, TCR-HLA and TCR-CMV co-occurrence with hypergeometric tests, applying a repertoire-size bias correction to TCR pairs. False discovery rates were estimated in a later analysis by permuting HLA or CMV assignments 20 times. A later analysis grouped co-occurring TCRs with DBSCAN, adding TCRdist sequence similarity when clustering within HLA-allele-positive subsets. Repertoires with fewer than 30,000 or more than 120,000 public chains were left out of co-occurrence clustering, as were about 5 repertoires with anomalous nucleotide sharing. The table was pulled from immuneACCESS by TCRdb, which kept in-frame rearrangements only. Such tables lose some clones; where checked, under half of the loss comes from unresolved V genes, and the rest has no known cause. For V, J and clone size, that table is used; D and trimming come from the DNA. For this sample there are 110,000 to 150,000 clones; over 60% appear just once. Roughly 1.2% of the sample is taken by the ten largest.

A remark on this clone: Its antigen is currently not known. No base qualities exist here, and no much larger clone lies one base off it.

The clonotype originates from a male donor in good health and CMV-seropositive. Sequenced: PBMCs. The chain is encoded by TRBV7-5 joined to TRBJ1-5; TRBD1 reflects the table's D call only, with no check against the DNA. TRBV7-5 is a known pseudogene. The CDR3 protein sequence reads: CARSFPLDRDNGQPQHF. In nucleotide form, the sequence is TGTGCCAGAAGCTTCCCCCTGGACAGGGACAACGGTCAGCCCCAGCATTTT.